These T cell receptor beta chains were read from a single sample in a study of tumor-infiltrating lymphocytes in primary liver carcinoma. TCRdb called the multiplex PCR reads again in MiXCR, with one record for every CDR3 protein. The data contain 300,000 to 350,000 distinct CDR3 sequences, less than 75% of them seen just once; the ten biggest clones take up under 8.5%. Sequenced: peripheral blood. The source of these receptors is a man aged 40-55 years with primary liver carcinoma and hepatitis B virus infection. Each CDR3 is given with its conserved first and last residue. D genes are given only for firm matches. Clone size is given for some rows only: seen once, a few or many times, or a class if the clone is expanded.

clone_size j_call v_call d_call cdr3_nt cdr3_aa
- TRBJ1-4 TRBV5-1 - TGCGCCAGCAGCTTGGACAGGTTCGCAACTAATGAAAAACTGTTTTTT CASSLDRFATNEKLFF
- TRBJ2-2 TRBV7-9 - TGTGCCAGCCCGGGTTATTTCACCGGGGAGCTGTTTTTT CASPGYFTGELFF
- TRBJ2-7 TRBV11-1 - TGTGCCAGCAGCTGGGGGACCTACGAGCAGTACTTC CASSWGTYEQYF
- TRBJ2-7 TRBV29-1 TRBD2 TGCAGCGTTGGACGGTTAATCGGGACGGGGGGCTACGAGCAGTACTTC CSVGRLIGTGGYEQYF
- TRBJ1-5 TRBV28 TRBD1 TGTGCCAGCAGAGAAGACAGGGCCGCCCATAGCCTCACCTCCAAGTGGGCCCAGCATTTT CASREDRAAHSLTSKWAQHF
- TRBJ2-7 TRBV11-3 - TGTGCCAGCAGGGAACTGGGGATGGACTACGAGCATTACTTC CASRELGMDYEHYF
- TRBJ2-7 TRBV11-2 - TGTGCCAGCAGCTTAGGAAGGTACGTGCGGTACTTC CASSLGRYVRYF
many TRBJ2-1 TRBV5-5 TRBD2 TGTGCCAGCCGATCTGGGACTAGCGGGATTAATGAGCAGTTCTTC CASRSGTSGINEQFF
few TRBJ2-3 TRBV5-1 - TGCGCCAGCAGCTTGGGCTCCGGTAGAACTAGCACAGATACGCAGTATTTT CASSLGSGRTSTDTQYF
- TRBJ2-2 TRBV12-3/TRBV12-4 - TGTGCCAGTCAACGTGCTAGCGCGATGGCCGGGGAGCTGTTTTTT CASQRASAMAGELFF
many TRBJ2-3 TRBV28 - TGTGCCAGCAGTTCCCCAACAGATACGCAGTATTTT CASSSPTDTQYF
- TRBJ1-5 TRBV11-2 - TGTGACAGCAGTTTAGCCCTTTACGGCAGGGAAACTAATCAGCCCCAGCATTTT CDSSLALYGRETNQPQHF
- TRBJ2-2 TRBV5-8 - TGTGCCAGCAGTCATTGGGCGTCAGCCACTAACACCGGGGAGCTGTTTTTT CASSHWASATNTGELFF
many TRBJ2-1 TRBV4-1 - TGCGCCAGCAGCCAAGCGGGGGCGCAGGGGCAGAATGAGCAGTTCTTC CASSQAGAQGQNEQFF
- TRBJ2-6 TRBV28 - TGTGCCAGCAGTTTCCGAAAAGGCTCTGGGGCCAACGTCCTGACCTTC CASSFRKGSGANVLTF
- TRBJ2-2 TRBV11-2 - TGTGCCAGCAACTTGGCTAGCGGGGAGCTGTTTTTT CASNLASGELFF
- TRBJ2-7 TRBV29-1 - TGCAACGTTGTTGAGAGGATCGACGCTGCCAAGCAGTACTTC CNVVERIDAAKQYF
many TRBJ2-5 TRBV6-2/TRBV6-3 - TGTGCCAGCAGTCCGGGACATCAGCTGTTTCAAGAGACCCAGTACTTC CASSPGHQLFQETQYF
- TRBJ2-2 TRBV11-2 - TGTGCCAGCAGCTTATCCCGGACATTGTTCGCGAGCACCGGGGGGCTGTTTTTT CASSLSRTLFASTGGLFF
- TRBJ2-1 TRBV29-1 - TGCAGCTGGCGTAAGACATTATCCGACAATGAGCAGTTCTTC CSWRKTLSDNEQFF
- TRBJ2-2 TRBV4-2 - TGTGCCAGCAGCCAAGGATCTGGGGCGGGCGGGGAGCTGTTTTTT CASSQGSGAGGELFF
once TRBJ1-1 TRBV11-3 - TGTGCCAGCAGCGAAACAGTCAACACTGAAGCTTTATTT CASSETVNTEALF
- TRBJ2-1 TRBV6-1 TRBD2 TGTGCCAGCACCCCCACTAGCGGGAGCAGCTCCTACAATGAGCAGTTCTTC CASTPTSGSSSYNEQFF
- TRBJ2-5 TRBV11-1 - TGTGCCAGCAGTGACCAACCTCGGGCCCAGTACTTC CASSDQPRAQYF
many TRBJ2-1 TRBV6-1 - TGTGCCAGCAGTGAAGCCGGGACACGGTACAATGAGCAGTTCTTC CASSEAGTRYNEQFF
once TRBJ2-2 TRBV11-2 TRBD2 TGTACCAGCAGCCCAAGGGCGGGGGGAGGACACACCGGGGAGCTGTTTTTT CTSSPRAGGGHTGELFF
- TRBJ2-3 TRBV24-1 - TGTGCCACCAGTGATTGGAGGACAGATACGCAGTATTTT CATSDWRTDTQYF
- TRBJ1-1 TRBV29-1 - TGCAGCTCTTTGGGGGGGGTCGTGGACACTGAAGCTTTCTTC CSSLGGVVDTEAFF
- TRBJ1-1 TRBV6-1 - TGTGCCAGCAGTAAAGTCGCGAGACACCAGAACACTGAAGCTTTCTTT CASSKVARHQNTEAFF
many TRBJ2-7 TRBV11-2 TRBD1 TGTGCCAGCAACCCGGGACAGACCTACGAGCAGTACTTC CASNPGQTYEQYF
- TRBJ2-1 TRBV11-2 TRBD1 TGTGCCAGCAGTTTAGTGAGGACAGGGGGCGGTGATCAGTTCTTC CASSLVRTGGGDQFF
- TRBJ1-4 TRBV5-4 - TGTGCCAGCAGCTTTGGGGAGTTGACTAATGAAAAACTGCTTTTT CASSFGELTNEKLLF
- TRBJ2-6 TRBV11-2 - TGTGCCAGCAGCTCGTATACCCTAAACTATGGGGCCAACATCCTGACATTC CASSSYTLNYGANILTF
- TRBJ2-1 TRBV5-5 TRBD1 TGTGCCAGCAGCATCCGAATGATAGGGACAGATGGAGGGCAGTTCTTC CASSIRMIGTDGGQFF
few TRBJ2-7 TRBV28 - TGTGCCAGCACCGCTTGGAGGGGCGGGATGGTCGAGCAGTACTTC CASTAWRGGMVEQYF
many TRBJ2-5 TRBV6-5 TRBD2 TGTGCCAGCAGTTACTCAGGCGGGAGCGAGACCCAGTACTTC CASSYSGGSETQYF
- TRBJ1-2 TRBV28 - TGTGCCACCACGAGACAAAGAATCTATGGCTACACCTTC CATTRQRIYGYTF
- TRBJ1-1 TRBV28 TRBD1 TGTGCCAGCAGTTCGGGACAGGGACCGGACACTGAAGCTTTCTTT CASSSGQGPDTEAFF
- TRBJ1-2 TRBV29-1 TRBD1 TGCAGCGTTGATTACCGGGACAGGGCTTCTAACTATGGCTACACCTTC CSVDYRDRASNYGYTF
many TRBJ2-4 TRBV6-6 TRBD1 TGTGCCAGCAGTTACCTCAGGGGGCTAGCCAAAAACATTCAGTACTTC CASSYLRGLAKNIQYF
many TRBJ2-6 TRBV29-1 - TGCAGCGTTGTAACAGGGAGGGGGGCCAACGTCCTGACTTTC CSVVTGRGANVLTF
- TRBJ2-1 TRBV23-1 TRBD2 TGCGCCAGCAGTCATTTGGGGCTAGCGGGAGTCTCCAATGAGCAGTTCTTC CASSHLGLAGVSNEQFF
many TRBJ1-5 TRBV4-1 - TGCGCCAGCAGCCGAGAGGAGAATAGCAATCAGCCCCAGCATTTT CASSREENSNQPQHF
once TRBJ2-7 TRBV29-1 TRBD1 TGCAGCGTTGGTACGACCGGGACAGGGCCCCGCGAGCAGTACTTC CSVGTTGTGPREQYF